This TCR beta chain was sequenced in a study of T-cell memory formation after mild COVID-19 (dated by TCRdb to the early 2020s). Regarding the complete study: TCR sequence clusters from the two donors were largely donor specific. In a couple of donors, T-cell clones that expanded and contracted after mild COVID-19 were followed by sequencing TCRalpha and TCRbeta repertoires longitudinally. The cohort was made up of two young adult volunteers, one female and one male, who were previously healthy.

V loses 1 base of germline sequence and J loses 0 bases, and the interval between the two ends is 13 bases. The CDR3 holds 17 amino acids from the cysteine to the phenylalanine. Just CDR3 DNA is preserved here, 51 bases in frame from base 1. Via the germline V gene, CDR1 is SGHTA and CDR2 FQGTGA. As to this clonotype: Its binding antigen is unknown. Per-base qualities were not stored, and no clone one base away is much larger.

The reads were generated on an Illumina NovaSeq 6000. cDNA libraries for TCRalpha and TCRbeta were prepared by 5'RACE using constant-segment primers, with sample barcodes and unique molecular identifiers added. RNA was extracted from every sample with Trizol reagent. Libraries were amplified in two PCR steps, with a second sample barcode and Illumina TruSeq adapters added in the second step. Sequencing of libraries was performed on an Illumina NovaSeq with 2 x 150 bp paired-end reads. Turning to the authors' computational methods: Reads were demultiplexed and collapsed into UMI-guided consensus sequences with migec v1.2.7. Using mixcr v2.1.11, the UMI consensuses were aligned to TRA and TRB V and J templates and assembled into clonotypes. Clonotypes were classified as expanded or contracted when called significant by both edgeR and NoisET, with noise models trained on biological replicates. edgeR calls used a false discovery rate-adjusted p below 0.01 and a log2 fold-change threshold of 1. PCA with hierarchical clustering of max-normalized trajectories of the 1000 most abundant clonotypes was used as exploratory dynamics analysis. The CD4 or CD8 phenotype of responding clones was assigned using the separately sequenced CD4+ and CD8+ repertoires. TCRdb applied fastp at Q25 and MiXCR to the public reads, then kept only in-frame beta chains. Duplicate CDR3 protein sequences are folded into a single record with the most common DNA and genes. TCRdb's processing, not the study's, gives the V and J calls here. This sample lists fewer than 200,000 distinct CDR3 sequences; about 22% were detected once. The top ten clones comprise roughly 23% of the sample.

Ficoll-Paque density gradient centrifugation was used to isolate PBMCs. Overall results and qualifications from the work: Contracting CD4+ clones were found mainly in CM and EM memory subsets, while CD8+ clones were enriched in EMRA. Whether the second-wave clones peaking on day 37 were SARS-CoV-2 specific was not confirmed. Some responding clones were found in pre-infection memory, which suggests that pre-existing cross-reactive memory T cells took part in the SARS-CoV-2 response. From day 15 to 85, contracting clones showed balanced CD4/CD8 phenotypes, whereas a second wave of clones that expanded from day 15 to 37 leaned towards CD4+. The study covered only a couple of mild cases, and larger cohorts including severe cases with pre-infection samples were considered necessary.

This clonotype was sampled from an adult woman who had mild COVID-19 (a few samples of this study predate the infection). The sample titles of this study are shuffled in the database, so cell type and time point are left out; the donor was told from shared clones. The V and J genes are TRBV7-3 and TRBJ2-1, with the D gene too uncertain to name. The sample was PBMCs or a T cell subset sorted from them (not recorded which). The nucleotide sequence reads TGTGCCAGCAGCTTAAAGTCCCCCGTGGGCTCCTACAATGAGCAGTTCTTC. Translation gives CASSLKSPVGSYNEQFF.